This T cell receptor beta chain originates from a study of cytomegalovirus exposure and HLA in healthy donors. Study background: Around 87 million unique TCRs, all from HLA-typed donors, were included in an early release of the data. Study-wide findings and caveats: The productive fraction for most TCR beta V segments was about 87% or about 30% in an earlier analysis.

Vbeta (60) and Jbeta (13) primers were used in the PCR. The data were produced by immunoSEQ multiplex PCR, yet TCRdb's version contains in-frame clones alone and is incomplete. The sample carries 150,000 to 200,000 clones, roughly 79% recorded once. CDR3 size: 12 residues. V gave up 4 bases and J gave up 4 bases, with 7 bases separating them. Germline values: CDR1 MNHNS, CDR2 SASEGT. On this clone itself: Its antigen remains unidentified.

This chain connects TRBV6-1 to TRBJ1-2, with unresolved D. This TCR derives from a woman in her fifties or sixties in good health and CMV-seronegative. The sequenced sample was PBMCs. The CDR3 loop is CASSVQIYGYTF. The CDR3 bases are TGTGCCAGCAGTGTACAGATCTATGGCTACACCTTC.